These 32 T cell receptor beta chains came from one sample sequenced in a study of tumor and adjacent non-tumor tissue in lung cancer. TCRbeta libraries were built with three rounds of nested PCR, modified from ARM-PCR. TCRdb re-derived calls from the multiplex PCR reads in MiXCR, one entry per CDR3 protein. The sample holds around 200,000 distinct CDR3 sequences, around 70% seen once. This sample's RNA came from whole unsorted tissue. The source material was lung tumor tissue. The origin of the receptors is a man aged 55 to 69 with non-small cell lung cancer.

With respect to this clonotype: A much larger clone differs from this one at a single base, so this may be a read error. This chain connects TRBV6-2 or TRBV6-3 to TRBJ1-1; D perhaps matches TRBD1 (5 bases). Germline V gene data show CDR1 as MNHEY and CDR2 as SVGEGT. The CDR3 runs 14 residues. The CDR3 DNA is TGTGTCAGCAGTTACGCTCTAGGGGACACTGAAGCTTTCTTT. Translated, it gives CVSSYALGDTEAFF.

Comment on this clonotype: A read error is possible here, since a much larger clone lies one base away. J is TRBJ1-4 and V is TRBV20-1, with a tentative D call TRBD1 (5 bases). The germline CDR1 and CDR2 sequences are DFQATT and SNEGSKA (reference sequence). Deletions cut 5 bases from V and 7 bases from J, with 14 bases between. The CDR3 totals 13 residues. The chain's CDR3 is CSARTWSGEKLFF. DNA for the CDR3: TGCAGTGCTCGGACATGGTCGGGTGAAAAACTGTTTTTT.

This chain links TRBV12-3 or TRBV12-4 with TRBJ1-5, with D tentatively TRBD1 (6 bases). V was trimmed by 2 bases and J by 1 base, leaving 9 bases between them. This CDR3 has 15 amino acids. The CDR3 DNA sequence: TGTGCCAGCAGTTTAATCACAGGGAGCAATCAGCCCCAGCATTTT. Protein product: CASSLITGSNQPQHF.

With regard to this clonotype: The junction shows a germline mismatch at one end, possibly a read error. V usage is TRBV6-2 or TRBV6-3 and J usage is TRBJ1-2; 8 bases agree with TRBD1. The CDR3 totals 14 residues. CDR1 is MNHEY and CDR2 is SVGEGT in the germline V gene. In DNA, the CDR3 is TGTGTCAGCAGTTCAGACAGGGGACGGTATGGCTACACCTTC. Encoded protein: CVSSSDRGRYGYTF.

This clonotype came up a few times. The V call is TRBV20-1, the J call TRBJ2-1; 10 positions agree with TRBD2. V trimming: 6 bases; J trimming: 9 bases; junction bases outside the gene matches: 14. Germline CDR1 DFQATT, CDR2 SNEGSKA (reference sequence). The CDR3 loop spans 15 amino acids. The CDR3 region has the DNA TGCAGTGCCCCTTTGCCCAGCGGGAGGGGAGGTGAGCAGTTCTTC. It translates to CSAPLPSGRGGEQFF.

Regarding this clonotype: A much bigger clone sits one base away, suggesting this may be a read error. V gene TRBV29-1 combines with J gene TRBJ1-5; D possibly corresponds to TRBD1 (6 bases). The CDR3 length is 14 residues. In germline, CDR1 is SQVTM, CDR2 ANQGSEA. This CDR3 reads CSGVRSGGNEPQHF. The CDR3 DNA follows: TGCAGCGGTGTCCGATCGGGGGGCAATGAGCCCCAGCATTTT.

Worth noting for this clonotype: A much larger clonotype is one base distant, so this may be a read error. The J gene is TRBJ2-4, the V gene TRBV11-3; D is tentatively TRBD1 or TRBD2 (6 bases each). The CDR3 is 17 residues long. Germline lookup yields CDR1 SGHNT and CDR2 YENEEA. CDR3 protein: CASSLGAPRGHQNIQHF. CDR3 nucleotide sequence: TGTGCCAGCAGCTTAGGTGCCCCTCGGGGGCACCAAAACATTCAGCACTTC.

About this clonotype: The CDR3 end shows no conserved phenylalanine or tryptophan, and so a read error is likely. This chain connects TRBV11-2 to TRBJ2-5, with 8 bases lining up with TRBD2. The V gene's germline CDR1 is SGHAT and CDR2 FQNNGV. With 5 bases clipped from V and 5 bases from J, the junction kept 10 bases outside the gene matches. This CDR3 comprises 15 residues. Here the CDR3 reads CASSLSRGGLETQYI. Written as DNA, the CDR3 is TGTGCCAGCAGCCTTAGTCGGGGGGGCCTTGAGACCCAGTACATC.

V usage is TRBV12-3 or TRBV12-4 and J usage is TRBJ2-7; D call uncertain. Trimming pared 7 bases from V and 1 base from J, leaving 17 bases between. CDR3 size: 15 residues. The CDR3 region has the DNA TGTGCCAGCAATACGCCGTTGGGCTGTTCCTACGAGCAGTACTTC. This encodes CASNTPLGCSYEQYF.

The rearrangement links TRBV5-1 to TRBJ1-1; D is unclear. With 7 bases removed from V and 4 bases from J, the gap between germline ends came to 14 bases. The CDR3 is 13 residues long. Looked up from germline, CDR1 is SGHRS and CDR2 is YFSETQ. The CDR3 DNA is TGCGCCAGCCGAGGCGGGGAGGGCACTGAAGCTTTCTTT. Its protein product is CASRGGEGTEAFF.

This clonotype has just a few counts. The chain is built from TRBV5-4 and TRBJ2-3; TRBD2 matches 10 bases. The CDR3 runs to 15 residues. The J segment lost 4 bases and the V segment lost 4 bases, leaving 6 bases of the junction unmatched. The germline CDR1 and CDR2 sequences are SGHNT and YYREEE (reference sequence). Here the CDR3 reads CASSPGLAAADTQYF. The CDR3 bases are TGTGCCAGCAGCCCAGGACTAGCGGCGGCAGATACGCAGTATTTT.

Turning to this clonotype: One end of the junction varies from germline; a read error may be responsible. The CDR3 reads CASRTGGLNPRGYGCTF. The CDR3 DNA sequence: TGTGCCAGCAGGACTGGGGGGTTGAATCCGCGAGGCTATGGCTGCACCTTC. The rearrangement joins TRBV6-5 to TRBJ1-2; D might be TRBD1 (5 bases). The CDR3 covers 17 residues. Looked up from germline, CDR1 is MNHEY and CDR2 is SVGAGI.

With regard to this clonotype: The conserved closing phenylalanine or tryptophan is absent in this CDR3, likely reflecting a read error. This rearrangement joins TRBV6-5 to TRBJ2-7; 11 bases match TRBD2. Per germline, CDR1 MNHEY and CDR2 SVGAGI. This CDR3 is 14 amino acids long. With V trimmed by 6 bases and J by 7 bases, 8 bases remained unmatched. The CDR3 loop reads CASSDSGRAIEQYL. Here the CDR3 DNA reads TGTGCCAGCAGCGATAGCGGGAGGGCCATTGAGCAGTACCTC.

The CDR3 nucleotides read TGTGCCAGCATCCCATCACAGACCCTTAGCACCGGGGAGCTGTTTTTT. It specifies CASIPSQTLSTGELFF. The chain couples TRBV12-3 or TRBV12-4 to TRBJ2-2; D is uncertain. CDR3 length: 16 residues. Between the trimmed V and J ends, which lost 7 bases and 4 bases, there was a span of 19 bases.

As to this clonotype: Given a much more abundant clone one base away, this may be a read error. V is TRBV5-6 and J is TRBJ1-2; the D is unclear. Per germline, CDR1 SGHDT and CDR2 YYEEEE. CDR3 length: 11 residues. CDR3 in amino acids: CASSRESGCTF. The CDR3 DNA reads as TGTGCCAGCAGCAGGGAGTCTGGCTGCACCTTC. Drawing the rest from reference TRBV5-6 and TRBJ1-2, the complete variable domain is DAGVTQSPTHLIKTRGQQVTLRCSPKSGHDTVSWYQQALGQGPQFIFQYYEEEERQRGNFPDRFSGHQFPNYSSELNVNALLLGDSALYLCASSRESGCTFGSGTRLTVV.

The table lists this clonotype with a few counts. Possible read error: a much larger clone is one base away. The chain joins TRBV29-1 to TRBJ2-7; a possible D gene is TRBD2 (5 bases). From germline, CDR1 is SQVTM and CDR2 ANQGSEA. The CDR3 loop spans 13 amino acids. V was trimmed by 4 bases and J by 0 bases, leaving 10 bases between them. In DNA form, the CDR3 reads TGCAGCGTTGGAGGCGGGTGCTCCTACGAGCAGTACTTC. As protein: CSVGGGCSYEQYF.

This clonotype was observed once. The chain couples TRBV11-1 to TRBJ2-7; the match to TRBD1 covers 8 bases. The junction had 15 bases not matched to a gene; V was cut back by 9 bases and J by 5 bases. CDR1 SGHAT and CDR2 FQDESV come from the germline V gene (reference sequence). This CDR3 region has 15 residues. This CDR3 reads CASGLMPGGIDEQYF. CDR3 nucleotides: TGTGCCAGTGGCCTCATGCCAGGGGGCATCGACGAGCAGTACTTC.

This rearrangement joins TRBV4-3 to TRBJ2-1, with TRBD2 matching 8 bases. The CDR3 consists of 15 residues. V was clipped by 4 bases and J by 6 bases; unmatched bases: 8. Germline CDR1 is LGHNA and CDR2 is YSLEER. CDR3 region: CASSLLSGRGNEQFF. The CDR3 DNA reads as TGCGCCAGCAGCCTATTGAGCGGGAGAGGCAATGAGCAGTTCTTC.

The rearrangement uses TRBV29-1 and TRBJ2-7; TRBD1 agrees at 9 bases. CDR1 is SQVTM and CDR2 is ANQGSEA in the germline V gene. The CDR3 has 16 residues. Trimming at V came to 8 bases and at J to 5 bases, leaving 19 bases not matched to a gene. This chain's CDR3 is CSIQSRTGAEEDEQYF. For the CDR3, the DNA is TGCAGCATTCAAAGCCGGACAGGGGCTGAAGAAGACGAGCAGTACTTC.

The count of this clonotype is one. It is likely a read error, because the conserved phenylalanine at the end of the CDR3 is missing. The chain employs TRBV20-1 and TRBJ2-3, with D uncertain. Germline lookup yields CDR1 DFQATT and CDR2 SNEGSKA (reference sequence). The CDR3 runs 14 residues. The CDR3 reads CSDRRSTRTDTQYC. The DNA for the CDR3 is TGCAGTGATAGAAGATCTACCAGGACAGATACGCAGTATTGT.

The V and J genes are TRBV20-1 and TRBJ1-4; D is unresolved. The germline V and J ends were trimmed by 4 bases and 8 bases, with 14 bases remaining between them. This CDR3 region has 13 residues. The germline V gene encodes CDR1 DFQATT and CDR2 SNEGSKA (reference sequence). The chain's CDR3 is CSATLRVREKLFF. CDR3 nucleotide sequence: TGCAGTGCTACGCTGCGGGTTAGGGAAAAACTGTTTTTT.

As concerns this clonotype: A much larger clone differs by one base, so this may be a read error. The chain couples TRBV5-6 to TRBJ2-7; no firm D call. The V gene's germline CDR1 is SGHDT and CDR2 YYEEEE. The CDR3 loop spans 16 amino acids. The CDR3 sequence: CASGLATGPFSYEQYF. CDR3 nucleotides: TGTGCCAGCGGCTTGGCCACCGGCCCATTTAGCTACGAGCAGTACTTC.

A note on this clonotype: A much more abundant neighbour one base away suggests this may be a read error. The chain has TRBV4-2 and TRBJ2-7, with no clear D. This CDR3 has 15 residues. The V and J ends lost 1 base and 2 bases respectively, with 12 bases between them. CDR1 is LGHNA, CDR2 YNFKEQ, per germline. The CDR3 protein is CASSQASAFAYEQYF. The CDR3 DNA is TGTGCCAGCAGCCAAGCCTCGGCCTTCGCCTACGAGCAGTACTTC.

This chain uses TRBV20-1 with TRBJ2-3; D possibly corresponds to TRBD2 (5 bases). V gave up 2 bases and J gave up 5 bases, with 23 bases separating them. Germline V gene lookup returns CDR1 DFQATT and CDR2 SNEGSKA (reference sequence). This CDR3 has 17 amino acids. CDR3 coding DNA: TGCAGTGCTAGACTGTGGAACGGGAATAGGGTGTTAGATACGCAGTATTTT. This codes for CSARLWNGNRVLDTQYF.

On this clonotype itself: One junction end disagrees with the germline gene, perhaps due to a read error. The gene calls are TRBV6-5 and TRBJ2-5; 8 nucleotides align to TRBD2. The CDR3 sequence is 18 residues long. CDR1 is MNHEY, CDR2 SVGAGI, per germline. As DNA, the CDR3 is TGTGCCAGCAGTTACTCGATCCCGCAAGCGGGGGCGGGGGAGACCCACTACTTC. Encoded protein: CASSYSIPQAGAGETHYF.

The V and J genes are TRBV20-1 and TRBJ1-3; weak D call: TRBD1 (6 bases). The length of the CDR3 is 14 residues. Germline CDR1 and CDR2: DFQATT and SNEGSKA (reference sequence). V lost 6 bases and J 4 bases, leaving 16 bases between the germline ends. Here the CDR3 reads CSAQVGGRGNTIYF. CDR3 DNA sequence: TGCAGTGCCCAGGTGGGGGGCAGAGGAAACACCATATATTTT.

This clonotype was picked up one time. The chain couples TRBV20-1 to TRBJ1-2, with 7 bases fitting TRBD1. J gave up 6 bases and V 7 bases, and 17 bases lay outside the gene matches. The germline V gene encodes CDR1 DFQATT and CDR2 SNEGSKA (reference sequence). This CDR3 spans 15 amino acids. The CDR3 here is CSGKSTGVQDNGYTF. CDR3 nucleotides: TGCAGTGGTAAATCTACAGGGGTTCAGGACAATGGCTACACCTTC.

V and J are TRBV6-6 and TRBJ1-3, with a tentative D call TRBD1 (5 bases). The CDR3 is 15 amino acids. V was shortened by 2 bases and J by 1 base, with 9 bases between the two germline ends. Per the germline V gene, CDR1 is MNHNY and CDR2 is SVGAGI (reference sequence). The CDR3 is CASSYRTFSGNTIYF. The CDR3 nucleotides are TGTGCCAGCAGTTACCGGACATTTTCTGGAAACACCATATATTTT.

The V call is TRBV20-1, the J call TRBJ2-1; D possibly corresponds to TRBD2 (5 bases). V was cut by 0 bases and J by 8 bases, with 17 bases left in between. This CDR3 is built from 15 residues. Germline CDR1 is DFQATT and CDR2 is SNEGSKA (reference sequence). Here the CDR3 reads CSARDAVGALDEQFF. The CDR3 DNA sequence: TGCAGTGCTAGAGACGCAGTGGGAGCCCTGGATGAGCAGTTCTTC.

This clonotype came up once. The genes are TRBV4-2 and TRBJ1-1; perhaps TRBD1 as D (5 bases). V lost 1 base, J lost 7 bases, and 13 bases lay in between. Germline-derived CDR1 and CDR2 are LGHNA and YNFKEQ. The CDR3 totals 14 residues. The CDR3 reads CASSQGWTSDEAFF. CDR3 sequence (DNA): TGTGCCAGCAGCCAAGGTTGGACAAGCGATGAAGCTTTCTTT.

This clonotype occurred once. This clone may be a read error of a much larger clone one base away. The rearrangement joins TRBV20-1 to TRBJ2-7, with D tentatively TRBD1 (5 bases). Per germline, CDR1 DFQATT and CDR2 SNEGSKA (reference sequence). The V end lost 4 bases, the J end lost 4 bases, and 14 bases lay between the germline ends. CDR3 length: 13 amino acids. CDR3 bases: TGCAGTGCTAAAGCAGGGTTAGAGTACGAGCAGTACTTC. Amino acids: CSAKAGLEYEQYF.

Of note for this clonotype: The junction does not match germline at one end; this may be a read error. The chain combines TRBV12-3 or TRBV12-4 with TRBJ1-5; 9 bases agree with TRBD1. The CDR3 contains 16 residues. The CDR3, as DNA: TGTGCCGGCAGTCCCCTCGGGACAGGGAGCAATCAGGCCCAGCATTTT. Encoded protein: CAGSPLGTGSNQAQHF.